A single T cell receptor beta chain is shown here with its context. Libraries were prepared by immunoSEQ multiplex PCR; TCRdb keeps only in-frame clonotypes and omits some of them. This sample yields about 270,000 clones, of which 88% are seen a single time; around 2% belongs to the top ten. The source of the sample is a study of blood T cell repertoires in COVID-19. The CDR3 has 15 amino acids. Germline lookup yields CDR1 ENHRY and CDR2 SYGVKD. Germline trimming cut 9 bases from V and 0 bases from J; bases unmatched to any gene: 6. This chain links TRBV10-3 with TRBJ2-7; 12 nucleotides line up with TRBD2. This TCR derives from a woman aged 60 to 75 in a cohort exposed to, infected with or recovered from COVID-19 (not recorded which). The sequenced material came from PBMCs or T cells enriched from blood (not recorded which). The CDR3 coding sequence is TGTGCCATAGCGGGACTAGCGGGCCTCTCCTACGAGCAGTACTTC. This sequence encodes CAIAGLAGLSYEQYF.